This T cell receptor beta chain was captured in a study of T cells expressing NK-cell markers. Across the whole study: HCMV serostatus: most of the eight sequenced donors positive, one negative.

About this clonotype itself: Its specificity is unknown.

5'RACE template switching with UMIs generated TCR beta cDNA. TCRdb derives one entry per CDR3 protein from the 5' RACE reads, leaving out DNA. Reported are over 100,000 distinct CDR3 sequences; the ten largest clones contain approximately 17%. Study-level findings and limits: In a group of 5 or 6 donors, dominant NKG2C+ clonotypes represented about 1.0-7.5% of CD8+ T cells. Similarly, these clonotypes led the CD3+CD56-NKG2C+ fraction as well in a handful of donors.

The CDR3 has 19 residues. CDR1 is SGDLS, CDR2 YYNGEE, per germline. This TCR was recovered from a woman between 18 and 70 years old in good health. V is TRBV9 and J is TRBJ2-6; there is no DNA to check the TCRdb D call of TRBD1. The sample was blood T cells: a sorted CD56 or NKG2C T cell subset, CD4+ or CD8+ T cells, or bulk PBMC T cells (not recorded which). CDR3 region: CASSVYQWGPNSGANVLTF. The variable domain in full, with the rest retrieved from reference TRBV9 and TRBJ2-6, is DSGVTQTPKHLITATGQRVTLRCSPRSGDLSVYWYQQSLDQGLQFLIQYYNGEERAKGNILERFSAQQFPDLHSELNLSSLELGDSALYFCASSVYQWGPNSGANVLTFGAGSRLTVL.